Below, 23 T cell receptor beta chains from the same sample are listed, as sequenced in a study of T cell repertoires in cytomegalovirus infection. From the reads, TCRdb called clonotypes with MiXCR, one entry per CDR3 protein. Here the sample spans roughly 180,000 distinct CDR3 sequences, 28% being singletons. Sequenced sample: PBMCs. The receptors here all came from a human donor in good health (CMV status not recorded). Some clones in this sample may be carry-over from other donors' samples.

The chain combines TRBV30 with TRBJ1-5, with D unresolved. Germline loops: CDR1 GTSNPN, CDR2 SVGIG (reference sequence). Trimming shortened V by 2 bases and J by 8 bases, and 13 bases separated the two germline ends. CDR3 size: 13 residues. This chain's CDR3 is CAWSPGLSEPQHF. CDR3 in DNA: TGTGCCTGGAGTCCCGGCCTCTCGGAGCCCCAGCATTTT.

CDR3 bases: TGTGCCACCGCCGAACCGGGAATTGCGAACACCGGGGAGCTGTTTTTT. Its protein is CATAEPGIANTGELFF. The V gene is TRBV6-1, the J gene TRBJ2-2, with a possible D match to TRBD2 (5 bases). The V gene lost 10 bases and the J gene lost 0 bases, with 18 bases spanning the gap. This CDR3 comprises 16 residues. CDR1 MNHNS and CDR2 SASEGT come from the germline V gene.

This clonotype was detected a few times. The chain uses TRBV6-6 and TRBJ2-2; D gene unclear. From germline, CDR1 is MNHNY and CDR2 SVGAGI (reference sequence). CDR3 length equals 15 residues. V shed 4 bases and J shed 1 base, with 10 bases lying between them. CDR3: CASSFGSGNTGELFF. The CDR3 DNA reads as TGTGCCAGCAGTTTCGGCTCCGGGAACACCGGGGAGCTGTTTTTT.

This sequence joins TRBV12-3 or TRBV12-4 and TRBJ2-5; 7 bases agree with TRBD2. Trimming took 3 bases from V and 2 from J; bases not matched to a gene: 6. There are 15 residues in the CDR3. CDR3 in DNA: TGTGCCAGCAGTTTCGGCCTAGCGGAACAAGAGACCCAGTACTTC. Translation gives CASSFGLAEQETQYF.

In this sample, this clonotype turned up many times. The chain combines TRBV7-8 with TRBJ1-3; D might be TRBD1 (5 bases). Germline CDR1 SGHVS, CDR2 FQNEAQ. The CDR3 has 14 residues. Between the trimmed V and J ends, which lost 8 bases and 6 bases, there was a span of 17 bases. CDR3 in DNA: TGTGCCAGCGCCTACGGGGGGTCAGAAAACACCATATATTTT. Translation: CASAYGGSENTIYF.

The chain uses TRBV12-3 or TRBV12-4 and TRBJ2-7, with D perhaps assigned TRBD1 or TRBD2 (5 bases each). This CDR3 is 15 amino acids long. The germline V and J ends were trimmed by 5 bases and 2 bases, with 16 bases remaining between them. This CDR3 reads CASSPPGTLPYEQYF. CDR3 DNA sequence: TGTGCCAGCAGTCCCCCCGGGACCCTGCCCTACGAGCAGTACTTC.

This clonotype was counted a few times. The chain combines TRBV5-1 with TRBJ2-5; 9 bases map to TRBD2. V gave up 8 bases and J gave up 0 bases; unmatched junction bases: 2. This CDR3 contains 13 residues. CDR1 is SGHRS and CDR2 is YFSETQ in the germline V gene. The CDR3, as DNA: TGCGCCAGTAGCGGGGGCTACCAAGAGACCCAGTACTTC. Amino acid sequence: CASSGGYQETQYF.

This clonotype was seen at least ten times. This chain joins TRBV7-2 and TRBJ1-5; the D is unclear. The CDR3 loop spans 12 amino acids. The germline V gene encodes CDR1 SGHTA and CDR2 FQGNSA. The ends were cut back, 5 bases at V and 5 bases at J, with 7 bases in the middle. CDR3 coding DNA: TGTGCCAGCAGCCCCCCTTATCAGCCCCAGCATTTT. It translates to CASSPPYQPQHF.

Only a few counts were recorded for this clonotype. DNA for the CDR3: TGTGCCATCAGTGAGGGGGGGGCAGCTAATCAGCCCCAGCATTTT. Translating gives CAISEGGAANQPQHF. V is TRBV10-3 and J is TRBJ1-5; possibly TRBD1 for D (6 bases). The CDR3 is made up of 15 amino acids. In germline, CDR1 is ENHRY, CDR2 SYGVKD. The V gene lost 2 bases and the J gene lost 4 bases, with 12 bases spanning the gap.

A few counts support this clonotype. This chain links TRBV6-6 with TRBJ1-1; no firm D call. There are 13 residues in the CDR3. V shed 5 bases and J shed 4 bases, with 11 bases lying between them. The germline CDR1 and CDR2 sequences are MNHNY and SVGAGI (reference sequence). The DNA of the CDR3 is TGTGCCAGCAGTCAAGGAGAAGGCACTGAAGCTTTCTTT. Protein sequence: CASSQGEGTEAFF.

This clonotype was observed a handful of times. This chain connects TRBV7-2 to TRBJ2-5; D remains ambiguous. V dropped 6 bases and J dropped 2 bases, with 16 bases sitting between them. CDR1 and CDR2 (germline): SGHTA, FQGNSA. The CDR3 has 15 amino acids. Here the CDR3 reads CASRVVETHQETQYF. DNA for the CDR3: TGTGCCAGCAGGGTTGTAGAGACACATCAAGAGACCCAGTACTTC.

The V gene is TRBV5-4, the J gene TRBJ1-2; unclear D gene. CDR3 size: 13 residues. Germline V CDR1 and CDR2: SGHNT, YYREEE (reference sequence). V dropped 0 bases and J dropped 3 bases, with 6 bases sitting between them. The CDR3 reads CASSLESYYGYTF. The CDR3 bases are TGTGCCAGCAGCTTGGAGTCCTACTATGGCTACACCTTC. The complete variable domain, with remaining parts taken from reference TRBV5-4 and TRBJ1-2, reads ETGVTQSPTHLIKTRGQQVTLRCSSQSGHNTVSWYQQALGQGPQFIFQYYREEENGRGNFPPRFSGLQFPNYSSELNVNALELDDSALYLCASSLESYYGYTFGSGTRLTVV.

This clonotype showed up many times. J is TRBJ2-7 and V is TRBV6-1; D may be TRBD1 or TRBD2 (5 bases each). This CDR3 is 11 amino acids long. CDR1 is MNHNS, CDR2 SASEGT, per germline. V was shortened by 3 bases and J by 12 bases, with 12 bases between the two germline ends. Here the CDR3 DNA reads TGTGCCAGCAGTGAGTGGGGGACGGGGTACTTC. Translated, it gives CASSEWGTGYF.

This clonotype appeared many times. This chain connects TRBV6-1 to TRBJ2-3; D unclear. Germline V gene sequence: CDR1 MNHNS, CDR2 SASEGT. V was clipped by 8 bases and J by 5 bases, with 14 bases between them. The CDR3 totals 13 residues. DNA of the CDR3: TGTGCCAGCTCTCTATCATGGGGAGATACGCAGTATTTT. This sequence encodes CASSLSWGDTQYF.

This clonotype has just a few counts. V is TRBV7-3 and J is TRBJ2-1; TRBD1 agrees at 7 bases. This CDR3 has 14 residues. V shed 5 bases, J shed 8 bases, and the junction held 9 bases outside the gene matches. Germline V gene lookup returns CDR1 SGHTA and CDR2 FQGTGA. CDR3 amino acids: CASSHTRDRDEQFF. CDR3 bases: TGTGCCAGCAGCCATACCCGAGACAGGGATGAGCAGTTCTTC.

This clonotype came up a few times. This sequence joins TRBV7-2 and TRBJ1-5; 8 bases fit TRBD1. Per the germline V gene, CDR1 is SGHTA and CDR2 is FQGNSA. Trimming removed 4 bases from V and 6 bases from J; junction bases left unmatched: 8. The length of the CDR3 is 15 residues. Here the CDR3 reads CASSSPGQGSQPQHF. In DNA form, the CDR3 reads TGTGCCAGCAGCTCCCCCGGACAGGGCAGTCAGCCCCAGCATTTT.

This clonotype has a count of ten or more. V gene TRBV20-1 combines with J gene TRBJ2-2; D tentatively fits TRBD1 or TRBD2 (6 bases each). Germline loops: CDR1 DFQATT, CDR2 SNEGSKA (reference sequence). The CDR3 is made up of 16 amino acids. Deletions cut 5 bases from V and 1 base from J, with 17 bases between. The CDR3 is CSAPLLRGENTGELFF. CDR3 nucleotide sequence: TGCAGTGCTCCCCTACTTAGGGGGGAGAACACCGGGGAGCTGTTTTTT.

This clonotype came up a few times. This chain links TRBV29-1 with TRBJ2-1, with no clear D. V lost 0 bases, J lost 8 bases, and 8 bases lay in between. The CDR3 length is 12 residues. Germline assignment: CDR1 SQVTM and CDR2 ANQGSEA. The CDR3 coding sequence is TGCAGCGTTGAAGATGGGCCAGATGAGCAGTTCTTC. Translation: CSVEDGPDEQFF.

The CDR3 DNA is TGCAGCGTTGACGGGGGCGATAGAGATACGCAGTATTTT. As protein: CSVDGGDRDTQYF. The genes are TRBV29-1 and TRBJ2-3, with D perhaps matching TRBD1 or TRBD2 (6 bases each). V gave up 3 bases and J gave up 5 bases, with 12 bases separating them. This CDR3 is 13 amino acids long. CDR1 is SQVTM and CDR2 is ANQGSEA in the germline V gene.

The genes are TRBV6-6 and TRBJ1-1, with D unresolved. The CDR3 is 12 residues long. Germline lookup yields CDR1 MNHNY and CDR2 SVGAGI (reference sequence). The ends were cut back, 9 bases at V and 1 base at J, with 9 bases in the middle. The CDR3 DNA follows: TGTGCCAGACCCGACAAGAACACTGAAGCTTTCTTT. Its translation: CARPDKNTEAFF.

The genes are TRBV7-9 and TRBJ1-6; 7 bases map to TRBD1. J gave up 13 bases and V 5 bases, and 5 bases lay outside the gene matches. Germline V gives CDR1 SEHNR, CDR2 FQNEAQ (reference sequence). The CDR3 extends over 12 amino acids. The CDR3 nucleotides read TGTGCCAGCAGCCAGGGGGGGGGGCCCCTCCACTTT. This translates into CASSQGGGPLHF. The variable domain in full, completed from reference TRBV7-9 and TRBJ1-6, reads DTGVSQNPRHKITKRGQNVTFRCDPISEHNRLYWYRQTLGQGPEFLTYFQNEAQLEKSRLLSDRFSAERPKGSFSTLEIQRTEQGDSAMYLCASSQGGGPLHFGNGTRLTVT.

This clonotype was seen only a few times. J is TRBJ1-1 and V is TRBV7-2; no clear D. V shed 1 base and J shed 7 bases, with 13 bases lying between them. CDR1 and CDR2 from the germline V gene are SGHTA and FQGNSA. This CDR3 has 14 residues. The CDR3 loop is CASSLERQSREAFF. The DNA for the CDR3 is TGTGCCAGCAGCTTAGAGAGGCAGAGCCGTGAAGCTTTCTTT.

This clonotype was recorded a few times. The rearrangement uses TRBV11-2 and TRBJ2-2, with TRBD2 identical over 7 bases. Germline CDR1 reads SGHAT; CDR2 reads FQNNGV. The CDR3 covers 16 residues. With 1 base clipped from V and 3 bases from J, the junction kept 5 bases outside the gene matches. The CDR3 DNA reads TGTGCCAGCAGCTTAGCGGGACTACTCGACACCGGGGAGCTGTTTTTT. Translated, it gives CASSLAGLLDTGELFF. Full variable domain (missing parts from reference TRBV11-2 and TRBJ2-2): EAGVAQSPRYKIIEKRQSVAFWCNPISGHATLYWYQQILGQGPKLLIQFQNNGVVDDSQLPKDRFSAERLKGVDSTLKIQPAKLEDSAVYLCASSLAGLLDTGELFFGEGSRLTVL.